These 10 T cell receptor beta chains share one sample of origin, sequenced in a study of beta chain features in type 1 diabetes. General study findings and limits: Shorter TCRB CDR3s, moderately but significantly so, marked every one of the four CD4+ subsets in Type 1 diabetes patients.

Investigators reverse transcribed all isolated RNA, so they sequenced expressed TCRB transcripts. Only in-frame clones appear in the TCRdb table, and some are missing; sequencing was by immunoSEQ multiplex PCR. The data show over 200,000 clones, 9.5% to 13% seen once. Their antigens remain unidentified. Sequencing was done on a sample of naive CD4+ T cells from blood. The receptors here all came from a man between 25 and 39 years old with type 1 diabetes.

This clone came up a few times. The chain employs TRBV28 and TRBJ1-1; a possible D gene is TRBD1 (6 bases). The V and J ends lost 3 bases and 0 bases respectively, with 8 bases between them. CDR3 length: 14 amino acids. Looked up from germline, CDR1 is MDHEN and CDR2 is SYDVKM. The CDR3: CASSLRGMNTEAFF. The CDR3 DNA follows: TGTGCCAGCAGTTTGAGGGGGATGAACACTGAAGCTTTCTTT.

This clone was detected a few times. The chain combines TRBV9 with TRBJ2-5, with 7 positions matching TRBD1. Looked up from germline, CDR1 is SGDLS and CDR2 is YYNGEE. The CDR3 has 14 residues. After removal of 2 bases from V and 2 bases from J, the junction contained 3 bases not matched to a gene. CDR3 residues: CASSVGQVQETQYF. The CDR3 nucleotides read TGTGCCAGCAGCGTCGGACAGGTACAAGAGACCCAGTACTTC.

The chain carries TRBV6-5 and TRBJ2-5; D call uncertain. Trimming pared 6 bases from V and 5 bases from J, leaving 7 bases between. This CDR3 spans 11 amino acids. From germline, CDR1 is MNHEY and CDR2 SVGAGI. The CDR3 nucleotides read TGTGCCAGCAGCCATAGTGAGACCCAGTACTTC. This translates into CASSHSETQYF.

Note on this clone: Other nucleotide sequences in the sample specify the same CDR3. The chain combines TRBV7-9 with TRBJ1-2; D may be TRBD1 (5 bases). CDR1 is SEHNR and CDR2 is FQNEAQ in the germline V gene (reference sequence). V was cut by 5 bases and J by 5 bases, with 12 bases left in between. The CDR3 has 13 amino acids. CDR3 nucleotides: TGTGCCAGCAGCCCCCTCGGGGGATATGGCTACACCTTC. Translation gives CASSPLGGYGYTF.

This clone was observed a handful of times. This sequence joins TRBV28 and TRBJ1-5; 7 positions agree with TRBD1. The trim removed 6 bases at V and 5 bases at J, leaving 10 bases unmatched. CDR3 length: 15 amino acids. Germline values: CDR1 MDHEN, CDR2 SYDVKM. The CDR3 region has the DNA TGTGCCAGCAGCTCACCGGACAGGCAGTATCAGCCCCAGCATTTT. It translates to CASSSPDRQYQPQHF.

In this sample, this clone turned up a few times. The chain couples TRBV5-1 to TRBJ2-1; TRBD2 aligns across 11 bases. Per the germline V gene, CDR1 is SGHRS and CDR2 is YFSETQ. V was clipped by 4 bases and J by 2 bases; unmatched bases: 2. CDR3 length: 15 residues. The CDR3 DNA sequence: TGCGCCAGCAGCGCTAGCGGGGGGCCCTACAATGAGCAGTTCTTC. It specifies CASSASGGPYNEQFF.

This clone turned up a few times. The rearrangement uses TRBV5-4 and TRBJ2-3; TRBD1 is a possible D gene (5 bases). V was shortened by 2 bases and J by 6 bases, with 16 bases between the two germline ends. Germline-derived CDR1 and CDR2 are SGHNT and YYREEE (reference sequence). This CDR3 comprises 15 residues. The CDR3 loop is CASSFDRLPTDTQYF. DNA for the CDR3: TGTGCCAGCAGCTTTGACAGACTCCCCACGGATACGCAGTATTTT. Full variable domain (rest looked up from reference TRBV5-4 and TRBJ2-3): ETGVTQSPTHLIKTRGQQVTLRCSSQSGHNTVSWYQQALGQGPQFIFQYYREEENGRGNFPPRFSGLQFPNYSSELNVNALELDDSALYLCASSFDRLPTDTQYFGPGTRLTVL.

The sample holds a few counts of this clone. The chain has TRBV2 and TRBJ2-5; possible D gene TRBD2, 5 bases. The V gene's germline CDR1 is SNHLY and CDR2 FYNNEI. V lost 4 bases to trimming and J lost 5 bases, with 11 bases between them. The CDR3 covers 13 residues. CDR3 region: CASSGAGKETQYF. CDR3 nucleotides: TGTGCCAGCAGTGGGGCCGGGAAGGAGACCCAGTACTTC.

On this clone: Other DNA sequences in this specimen translate into the identical CDR3. The chain employs TRBV10-3 and TRBJ2-7; 7 positions agree with TRBD1. Unmatched junction bases numbered 2, after V lost 4 bases and J lost 2 bases. Germline assignment: CDR1 ENHRY and CDR2 SYGVKD. The CDR3 sequence is 13 residues long. DNA of the CDR3: TGTGCCATCAGTGGACAGGGAGCCTACGAGCAGTACTTC. Protein product: CAISGQGAYEQYF.

This chain links TRBV9 with TRBJ2-5, with a possible D match to TRBD1 (6 bases). Germline CDR1 and CDR2: SGDLS and YYNGEE. This CDR3 has 13 residues. Trimming stripped 3 bases from V and 5 bases from J, with 11 bases between. This CDR3 reads CASSATGMETQYF. CDR3 sequence (DNA): TGTGCCAGCAGCGCTACAGGGATGGAGACCCAGTACTTC.